This T cell receptor beta chain was observed in a study of OX40 agonist ivuxolimab in advanced cancers. As for the study in general: Patients were given ivuxolimab, an antibody that agonizes OX40 (CD134). Ivuxolimab was delivered to patients intravenously every 2 weeks at doses spanning 0.01 to 10 mg/kg.

Sequencing was performed with immunoSEQ multiplex PCR; in TCRdb, only in-frame clones are kept and a portion is missing. The sample carries under 55,000 clones, approximately 84% recorded once. Germline V gives CDR1 MDHEN, CDR2 SYDVKM. The CDR3 loop spans 16 amino acids. Trimming at V came to 2 bases and at J to 3 bases, leaving 7 bases not matched to a gene. The receptor was isolated from an adult with an advanced solid tumor such as melanoma, head and neck, liver or kidney cancer. The sequencing here drew on CD4+ or CD8+ T cells sorted from blood, taken in a trial of the OX40 agonist ivuxolimab. The rearrangement joins TRBV28 to TRBJ2-4; TRBD2 matches 7 bases. The CDR3 spells CASSLEAGRDKNIQYF. For the CDR3, the DNA is TGTGCCAGCAGTTTAGAAGCGGGAAGGGACAAAAACATTCAGTACTTC.